The next 30 T cell receptor beta chains were all read from a single sample in a study of blood T cell repertoires in COVID-19. TCRdb's copy holds only in-frame clones and misses some; the assay was immunoSEQ multiplex PCR. The repertoire holds about 280,000 clones, 75% to 90% seen once, with roughly 2% in the top ten. Specimen: peripheral blood. These receptors were collected from a woman aged 45-65 years who had recovered from COVID-19.

V and J are TRBV29-1 and TRBJ2-3, with 9 bases aligning to TRBD2. The ends lost 1 base at V and 0 bases at J; junction bases unmatched: 5. This CDR3 is built from 16 residues. Germline values: CDR1 SQVTM, CDR2 ANQGSEA. CDR3 sequence: CSVEGDLAGSTDTQYF. The CDR3 nucleotides read TGCAGCGTTGAAGGGGACCTAGCGGGAAGCACAGATACGCAGTATTTT.

The V and J genes are TRBV30 and TRBJ1-2; D possibly corresponds to TRBD1 (6 bases). The V gene lost 0 bases and the J gene lost 6 bases, with 17 bases spanning the gap. This CDR3 is built from 15 residues. Looked up from germline, CDR1 is GTSNPN and CDR2 is SVGIG (reference sequence). CDR3 amino acids: CAWSVQQGILDGYTF. In DNA, the CDR3 is TGTGCCTGGAGTGTACAGCAGGGGATCTTGGATGGCTACACCTTC.

The V and J genes are TRBV19 and TRBJ2-3, with 7 bases aligning to TRBD1. Germline V CDR1 and CDR2: LNHDA, SQIVND (reference sequence). J was trimmed by 3 bases and V by 1 base; bases with no gene match: 7. The CDR3 runs 16 residues. The CDR3: CASSIVFRGWTDTQYF. CDR3 in DNA: TGTGCCAGTAGTATAGTCTTCAGGGGGTGGACAGATACGCAGTATTTT.

The chain uses TRBV10-3 and TRBJ2-7; 10 positions match TRBD1. The germline V gene encodes CDR1 ENHRY and CDR2 SYGVKD. This CDR3 is built from 14 residues. Losses at the gene ends were 2 bases for V and 4 bases for J; bases not matched to a gene: 2. In DNA, the CDR3 is TGTGCCATCAGTGAGAAGGGACAGGGGTACGAGCAGTACTTC. This encodes CAISEKGQGYEQYF.

In this sample, this clone turned up many times. This chain uses TRBV14 with TRBJ1-1, with D unresolved. V lost 3 bases and J lost 0, with 14 bases in between. The CDR3 loop spans 16 amino acids. The V gene's germline CDR1 is SGHDN and CDR2 FVKESK. The CDR3 sequence: CASSQAFGVMNTEAFF. The CDR3, as DNA: TGTGCCAGCAGCCAGGCGTTCGGGGTTATGAACACTGAAGCTTTCTTT.

The chain couples TRBV6-2 or TRBV6-3 to TRBJ1-1; 7 bases fit TRBD1. CDR3 length: 15 amino acids. Trimming at V came to 2 bases and at J to 0 bases, leaving 3 bases not matched to a gene. Germline CDR1 and CDR2: MNHEY and SVGEGT. The CDR3 region has the DNA TGTGCCAGCAGTTACCGGAGGGGGCTGAACACTGAAGCTTTCTTT. It encodes CASSYRRGLNTEAFF.

This clone has a single count. The rearrangement links TRBV29-1 to TRBJ2-5; D is ambiguous. This CDR3 region has 12 residues. Germline assignment: CDR1 SQVTM and CDR2 ANQGSEA. The ends were cut back, 6 bases at V and 1 base at J, with 9 bases in the middle. Here the CDR3 reads CSVVQSQETQYF. For the CDR3, the DNA is TGCAGCGTCGTACAGAGCCAAGAGACCCAGTACTTC. Complete variable domain (other parts from reference TRBV29-1 and TRBJ2-5): SAVISQKPSRDICQRGTSLTIQCQVDSQVTMMFWYRQQPGQSLTLIATANQGSEATYESGFVIDKFPISRPNLTFSTLTVSNMSPEDSSIYLCSVVQSQETQYFGPGTRLLVL.

This clone has just one count. This chain joins TRBV9 and TRBJ1-3, with 8 positions matching TRBD1. Germline CDR1 SGDLS, CDR2 YYNGEE. This CDR3 contains 14 residues. V shed 1 base, J shed 4 bases, and the junction held 1 base outside the gene matches. The CDR3 nucleotides read TGTGCCAGCAGCGTAAGGGACAGGGGAAACACCATATATTTT. As protein: CASSVRDRGNTIYF.

This sequence joins TRBV19 and TRBJ1-1; D may be TRBD1 (6 bases). Per the germline V gene, CDR1 is LNHDA and CDR2 is SQIVND (reference sequence). Trimming shortened V by 5 bases and J by 6 bases, and 19 bases separated the two germline ends. The CDR3 sequence is 15 residues long. CDR3 DNA sequence: TGTGCCAGTAGTCTAGTGCACAGGGATTGGGCTGAAGCTTTCTTT. Translation: CASSLVHRDWAEAFF.

This chain joins TRBV27 and TRBJ2-1; 7 nucleotides line up with TRBD1. The CDR3 has 13 amino acids. V lost 6 bases and J lost 10; bases outside the gene matches: 9. Per germline, CDR1 MNHEY and CDR2 SMNVEV (reference sequence). The CDR3 here is CASSTETGIEQFF. The DNA for the CDR3 is TGTGCCAGCAGCACCGAGACAGGGATCGAGCAGTTCTTC.

This clone appeared once. The rearrangement joins TRBV7-2 to TRBJ2-7; D not certain. This CDR3 is 11 amino acids long. Germline V gene lookup returns CDR1 SGHTA and CDR2 FQGNSA. Trimming removed 2 bases from V and 5 bases from J, with 4 bases in between. The CDR3 spells CASSLRDEQYF. In DNA form, the CDR3 reads TGTGCCAGCAGCTTACGGGACGAGCAGTACTTC.

This chain connects TRBV6-2 or TRBV6-3 to TRBJ2-1; the match to TRBD2 covers 8 bases. Germline V gene sequence: CDR1 MNHEY, CDR2 SVGEGT. The V and J ends lost 6 bases and 4 bases, in that order; junction bases with no gene match: 11. The CDR3 length is 16 residues. The CDR3 nucleotides are TGTGCCAGCAGCTCGACAAGCGGGGGAGCTTACAATGAGCAGTTCTTC. Protein product: CASSSTSGGAYNEQFF.

V and J are TRBV27 and TRBJ1-1; weak D call: TRBD1 (6 bases). The CDR3 length is 15 residues. V was shortened by 5 bases and J by 2 bases, with 15 bases between the two germline ends. Germline-derived CDR1 and CDR2 are MNHEY and SMNVEV (reference sequence). CDR3 loop: CASSPRGGLNTEAFF. In DNA, the CDR3 is TGTGCCAGCAGTCCGCGTGGGGGCTTAAACACTGAAGCTTTCTTT.

The rearrangement joins TRBV4-2 to TRBJ1-4; TRBD1 agrees at 7 bases. This CDR3 has 16 amino acids. Trimming took 1 base from V and 7 from J; bases not matched to a gene: 9. The germline V gene has CDR1 LGHNA and CDR2 YNFKEQ. CDR3 region: CASSQVSGQGGEKLFF. The DNA for the CDR3 is TGTGCCAGCAGCCAAGTGTCGGGCCAGGGGGGTGAAAAACTGTTTTTT.

This chain connects TRBV11-2 to TRBJ1-2; the match to TRBD1 covers 7 bases. Trimming took 5 bases from V and 0 from J; bases not matched to a gene: 15. CDR3 length equals 18 residues. Germline V CDR1 and CDR2: SGHAT, FQNNGV. CDR3 sequence reads: CASSPGGWGVWANYGYTF. The CDR3 DNA reads as TGTGCCAGCAGCCCAGGGGGGTGGGGGGTCTGGGCTAACTATGGCTACACCTTC.

This chain links TRBV18 with TRBJ2-7; TRBD1 is a possible D gene (6 bases). CDR1 is KGHSH and CDR2 is LQKENI in the germline V gene. CDR3 length equals 13 residues. The V end lost 6 bases, the J end lost 2 bases, and 11 bases lay between the germline ends. The CDR3 sequence: CASSVTGTYEQYF. In DNA form, the CDR3 reads TGTGCCAGCTCTGTAACAGGGACCTACGAGCAGTACTTC.

The J gene is TRBJ2-7, the V gene TRBV7-2; TRBD1 matches 9 bases. V lost 6 bases and J lost 2; bases outside the gene matches: 8. The CDR3 sequence is 15 residues long. Looked up from germline, CDR1 is SGHTA and CDR2 is FQGNSA. CDR3 residues: CASSLSGQGPYEQYF. DNA for the CDR3: TGTGCCAGCAGTCTCTCGGGACAGGGTCCCTACGAGCAGTACTTC.

This clone was recorded only once. The CDR3 DNA reads as TGTGCCAGCAGCCTCACTAGCGGCCGCACAGATACGCAGTATTTT. Protein product: CASSLTSGRTDTQYF. The chain couples TRBV7-2 to TRBJ2-3; 8 nucleotides agree with TRBD2. Germline values: CDR1 SGHTA, CDR2 FQGNSA. The CDR3 is 15 amino acids. V lost 5 bases, J lost 1 base, and 5 bases stayed unmatched.

The chain carries TRBV7-3 and TRBJ2-4, with D maybe TRBD1 (6 bases). Between the trimmed V and J ends, which lost 4 bases and 3 bases, there was a span of 16 bases. Germline V gene sequence: CDR1 SGHTA, CDR2 FQGTGA. The CDR3 sequence is 16 residues long. CDR3 sequence: CASSSPVRGGKNIQYF. The DNA for the CDR3 is TGTGCCAGCAGCTCTCCGGTCAGAGGGGGCAAAAACATTCAGTACTTC. Full variable domain (rest looked up from reference TRBV7-3 and TRBJ2-4): GAGVSQTPSNKVTEKGKYVELRCDPISGHTALYWYRQSLGQGPEFLIYFQGTGAADDSGLPNDRFFAVRPEGSVSTLKIQRTERGDSAVYLCASSSPVRGGKNIQYFGAGTRLSVL.

CDR3 protein: CASSQRLAAHQETQYF. CDR3 DNA: TGTGCCAGCAGCCAGCGCCTAGCGGCTCACCAAGAGACCCAGTACTTC. The chain employs TRBV3-1 (or the pseudogene TRBV3-2) and TRBJ2-5; 7 nucleotides line up with TRBD2. The CDR3 spans 16 residues. The germline gives CDR1 LGHDT, CDR2 YNNKEL (reference sequence). V lost 3 bases and J lost 0; bases outside the gene matches: 7.

This chain connects TRBV7-9 to TRBJ1-3, with D maybe TRBD1 (5 bases). Germline values: CDR1 SEHNR, CDR2 FQNEAQ (reference sequence). CDR3 length equals 15 residues. V was pared by 3 bases and J by 4 bases, with 13 bases between. The CDR3 DNA is TGTGCCAGCAGCTTCCCCTCGACAGTCGGAAACACCATATATTTT. Translating gives CASSFPSTVGNTIYF.

The chain employs TRBV27 and TRBJ2-3; a possible D gene is TRBD1 (6 bases). V gave up 5 bases and J gave up 4 bases, with 19 bases separating them. CDR3 length: 16 residues. Germline lookup yields CDR1 MNHEY and CDR2 SMNVEV (reference sequence). Here the CDR3 DNA reads TGTGCCAGCAGTCCCGTAGAGGGGGTTGATCCAGATACGCAGTATTTT. Translating it yields CASSPVEGVDPDTQYF.

This clone was seen a single time. The chain couples TRBV2 to TRBJ2-4; D is uncertain. CDR1 is SNHLY and CDR2 is FYNNEI in the germline V gene. This CDR3 is 17 amino acids long. The V end was cut by 6 bases, the J end by 0 bases, with 18 bases between. CDR3 in DNA: TGTGCCAGCAGGTATAAAGGCGGTACTTTAGCCAAAAACATTCAGTACTTC. The encoded protein is CASRYKGGTLAKNIQYF.

The CDR3 DNA reads as TGTGCCAGCAGTCCGGGGGGCATGAATCAGCCCCAGCATTTT. This translates into CASSPGGMNQPQHF. The chain couples TRBV6-5 to TRBJ1-5; tentative D call: TRBD1 (6 bases). Trimming took 5 bases from V and 4 from J, leaving 12 bases between them. Germline V gives CDR1 MNHEY, CDR2 SVGAGI. The length of the CDR3 is 14 residues.

The chain employs TRBV7-3 and TRBJ2-1, with D maybe TRBD2 (5 bases). Trimming shortened V by 1 base and J by 0 bases, and 10 bases separated the two germline ends. In germline, CDR1 is SGHTA, CDR2 FQGTGA. The CDR3 runs 16 residues. DNA of the CDR3: TGTGCCAGCAGCTTAATCGTGGGGAGCTCCTACAATGAGCAGTTCTTC. Translation gives CASSLIVGSSYNEQFF.

This rearrangement joins TRBV9 to TRBJ2-1; TRBD1 matches 8 bases. The V gene end was trimmed by 2 bases and the J gene end by 3 bases; junction bases not matched to a gene: 13. The CDR3 covers 18 residues. The V gene's germline CDR1 is SGDLS and CDR2 YYNGEE. The CDR3 DNA follows: TGTGCCAGCAGCGTCGGCCAGGGGGCGGGCGGAGACTACAATGAGCAGTTCTTC. Translating it yields CASSVGQGAGGDYNEQFF.

CDR3 nucleotide sequence: TGCGCCAGCACGGACAGGGGGCGAGACTATGGCTACACCTTC. Its protein is CASTDRGRDYGYTF. The chain couples TRBV10-2 to TRBJ1-2; the match to TRBD1 covers 11 bases. Germline V gene sequence: CDR1 WSHSY, CDR2 SAAADI. Losses at the gene ends were 7 bases for V and 3 bases for J; bases not matched to a gene: 4. This CDR3 is built from 14 residues.

This clone was recorded only once. The chain joins TRBV27 to TRBJ1-2; no clear D. The CDR3 is made up of 15 amino acids. V was cut by 6 bases and J by 4 bases, with 18 bases left in between. Germline V gene lookup returns CDR1 MNHEY and CDR2 SMNVEV (reference sequence). The CDR3 nucleotides are TGTGCCAGCAGGCCAATGATGGGCGCTGGCTATGGCTACACCTTC. Translating it yields CASRPMMGAGYGYTF.

V is TRBV5-1 and J is TRBJ2-1, with D uncertain. The CDR3 consists of 13 residues. CDR1 and CDR2 (germline): SGHRS, YFSETQ. Deletions cut 0 bases from V and 1 base from J, with 2 bases between. For the CDR3, the DNA is TGCGCCAGCAGCTTGGCTTCCTACAATGAGCAGTTCTTC. This gives the protein CASSLASYNEQFF.

This chain connects TRBV6-5 to TRBJ2-3; D possibly corresponds to TRBD1 (7 bases). Trimming removed 8 bases at V and 8 bases at J, with 14 bases between. The germline gives CDR1 MNHEY, CDR2 SVGAGI. The CDR3 sequence is 12 residues long. CDR3 protein: CASQGGISTQYF. DNA of the CDR3: TGTGCCAGCCAGGGGGGCATTAGTACGCAGTATTTT.